This T cell receptor (beta chain) originates from a study of Graves' ophthalmopathy and Graves' hyperthyroidism. This clonotype appeared many times. Amplification of the TCR beta CDR3 regions used RNA transcripts (as template). First-round RT-PCR relied on HTBI primers, and a second-round multiplex PCR came next. TCRdb reanalysed the multiplex PCR reads using MiXCR and keeps one entry per CDR3 protein. The sample has about 400,000 distinct CDR3 sequences; around 21% are singletons. In this cohort's terms, stable hyperthyroidism meant no ophthalmopathy by 18 months of follow-up. This CDR3 region has 14 residues. V was trimmed by 3 bases and J by 3 bases, leaving 9 bases between them.

Sequencing was carried out using peripheral blood. The chain joins TRBV12-3 or TRBV12-4 to TRBJ2-4; TRBD1 might be the D (6 bases). The TCR comes from a woman aged 18 to 35 with stable Graves' hyperthyroidism. CDR3 DNA: TGTGCCAGCAGTTTGAGGGGGAACAAAAACATTCAGTACTTC. Translating gives CASSLRGNKNIQYF.